This T cell receptor (beta chain) was captured by sequencing in a study of blood T cell repertoires in COVID-19 (TCRdb year 2020). At the level of the whole study: Samples covering the acute and convalescent phases of COVID-19 were provided by collaborators in the United States, Italy and Spain. The material from the prospective study consisted of cDNA or gDNA derived from T cells, B-cell-depleted T cells, or PBMCs. Subjects who had been exposed to COVID-19, were actively infected with it, or had recovered from it provided the deeply sampled blood TCRbeta repertoires that made up the dataset. The repertoires were made available in a free public database intended to serve as a resource for research on the immune response to SARS-CoV-2. Samples were obtained from the ongoing ImmuneRACE study (first 160 participants) and from 1,254 subjects provided by 6 global collaborators. Nearly every sample came with metadata listing a de-identified subject ID, COVID-19 status, age in years and sex. HLA class I and class II types, where available, came from metadata supplied by the sample provider rather than from assay-based typing.

Collaborating institutions collected whole blood in K2EDTA tubes following their own protocols. For TCRbeta analysis, collaborators shipped samples in one of three forms: frozen whole blood, isolated PBMCs, or DNA extracted from either of those sample types. The paper as a whole reports these results and caveats: The amount of clinical and demographic metadata varied by source and participant and was provided uncurated.

TCRbeta CDR3 regions were amplified from genomic DNA using the immunoSEQ Assay, a bias-controlled multiplex PCR. Under the source paper's analysis protocol: Nucleated cell counts per sample were estimated from amplification of reference gene primers within the assay. To quantify the absolute abundance of each unique TCRbeta CDR3 rearrangement, sequence reads were collapsed and filtered. For each sample, productive Simpson clonality was calculated as the square root of Simpson's diversity index across productive rearrangements. TCRdb took this table from immuneACCESS and kept in-frame rearrangements with V and J called. Such tables lack part of the clones; where checked against another copy, unresolved V genes explain under half of the gap, and the rest is unexplained. V and J calls and clone size are given by that table; D and trimming were obtained from the DNA. For this sample there are roughly 90,000 clones; around 85% appear just once. The ten largest account for around 38% of the sample.

From its cysteine to its phenylalanine, the CDR3 spans 16 amino acids. The entry retains the CDR3 DNA only, 48 bases that are in frame from base 1. Sequences ENHRY (CDR1) and SYGVKD (CDR2) are obtained from the germline V gene. The germline ends are 18 bases apart after V is trimmed by 0 bases and J by 9 bases. This clone was picked up a small number of times. Its recognized antigen is unknown. No much larger clonotype is one base removed from it; base qualities were not supplied. The TCR was taken from a man at least 80 years old with acute or convalescent COVID-19. The sequenced sample consisted of peripheral blood. The chain is assembled from TRBV10-3 and TRBJ1-5; a tentative D match to TRBD1 spans 6 bases. The DNA sequence is as follows: TGTGCCATCAGTGAGTCAAAAGGGGGAGACTTACTGCCCCAGCATTTT. The translation is CAISESKGGDLLPQHF.